This TCR beta chain was recovered during a study of CD8 T cells in Susac syndrome. Study results and limitations: As acknowledged by the study, its TCR sequencing and HLA analysis included a relatively small number of individuals.

An input of about 0.45 to 1 ug of RNA was subjected to reverse transcription using random hexamers. The TCR beta CDR3 was amplified by immunoSEQ multiplex PCR across 54 Vbeta, 13 Jbeta. TCRdb independently ran MiXCR on the immunoSEQ multiplex PCR reads; one entry per CDR3 protein. This sample has about 200,000 distinct CDR3 sequences, with about 96% found just once. A remark on this clonotype: As yet, its antigen is unknown.

The TCR comes from a human donor with multiple sclerosis. Sequenced input: CD4+ T cells from PBMCs.

CDR3 residues: CASSLGQRRTEAFF. Written as DNA, the CDR3 is TGTGCCAGCAGTTTGGGACAGCGAAGGACTGAAGCTTTCTTT. V gene TRBV12-3 or TRBV12-4 combines with J gene TRBJ1-1; 7 bases are a match to TRBD1. The V segment lost 3 bases and the J segment 5 bases; nucleotides outside the gene matches: 6. This CDR3 has 14 amino acids.